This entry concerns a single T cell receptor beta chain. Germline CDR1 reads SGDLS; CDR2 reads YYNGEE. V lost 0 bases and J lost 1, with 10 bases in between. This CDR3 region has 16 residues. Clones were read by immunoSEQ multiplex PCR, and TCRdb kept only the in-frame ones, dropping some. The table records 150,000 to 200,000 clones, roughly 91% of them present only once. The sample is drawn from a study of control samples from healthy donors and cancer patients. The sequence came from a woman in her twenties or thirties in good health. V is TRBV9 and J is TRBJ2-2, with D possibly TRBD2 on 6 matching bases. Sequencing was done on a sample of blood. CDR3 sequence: CASSVEGDLNTGELFF. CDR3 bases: TGTGCCAGCAGCGTAGAAGGGGACTTGAACACCGGGGAGCTGTTTTTT.